One T cell receptor (beta chain) is described in this entry. The antigen this receptor binds is unknown. Base qualities are not recorded, but no much larger clone differs from it by a single base. The same CDR3 can be traced to other DNA sequences in this sample. The time point label of this sample denotes: cycle 2 day 1 (C2D1) of nivolumab. Every trial patient had relapsed after autologous stem cell transplantation, and cohorts A, B and C differed in prior brentuximab vedotin exposure. The trial cohort included 50 to 70 patients with relapsed/refractory classical Hodgkin lymphoma, and each patient had a best overall response of complete response, partial response or progressive disease. In the multi-cohort phase II CheckMate 205 trial, trial patients received single-agent nivolumab. An independent review committee assessed best overall response by applying the 2007 International Working Group response criteria. Trial PBMCs were collected just before the start of nivolumab (C1D1) and during therapy at cycle 2 day 1 and cycle 4 day 1. Peripheral blood was collected in 8 mL Vacutainer Cell Preparation Tubes, from which PBMCs were isolated by centrifugation and then cryopreserved.

Genomic DNA was extracted with the Qiagen DNeasy kit from unsorted PBMCs and from negatively selected CD4+ and CD8+ fractions. TCR beta CDR3 regions were amplified by immunoSEQ multiplex PCR using primers annealing to V and J segments. A synthetic immune receptor repertoire was used to minimize amplification bias, and remaining bias was computationally removed after sequencing. In the paper's pipeline: Custom Python scripts were used to quantify repertoire diversity as the Shannon entropy index. Unsorted, CD4+ and CD8+ repertoires were analyzed separately, except for combined analyses in which CD4+ and CD8+ sequences were merged in silico. A clone counted as expanded when the clone's frequency after treatment rose at least 2-fold relative to C1D1, and clones undetected at baseline were given a pseudocount of 0.5. Singleton clones were defined as clones with 0 or 1 copy at C1D1, and non-singleton clones were defined as clones with 2 or more copies. Clones expanded in unsorted samples were labelled as CD4+, CD8+ or unknown by matching protein sequences in sorted samples from the same patient. Wilcoxon tests on paired samples were used to test diversity changes from C1D1 to C4D1. TCRdb carries this immuneACCESS record with in-frame sequences only. Its versions omit some clonotypes, under half of them owing to an unresolved V gene in the studies checked, with the rest unexplained. D and trimming come from the DNA, and the V and J calls and clone size come from that table. The sample data list more than 35,000 clones, and 76% of these were observed just once. 16% of the sample belongs to the ten largest clones.

The data stem from a study of PD-1 blockade in classical Hodgkin lymphoma (dated by TCRdb to 2020 to 2021). Study-level background: Nivolumab dosing was 3 mg/kg intravenously every 2 weeks, continuing until either disease progression or unacceptable toxicity. The study used CyTOF and TCR beta sequencing to define a peripheral blood immune signature of response to PD-1 blockade in classical Hodgkin lymphoma. Findings and caveats that apply to the study as a whole: Trial patients achieving complete response had baseline diversity similar to newly diagnosed patients, whereas partial responders and progressors had significantly lower diversity. Baseline TCR diversity was reported as lower in newly diagnosed patients than in healthy donors, and lower still in relapsed/refractory patients. By C4D1, a significant rise was seen in CD4+ TCR diversity but not in CD8+ TCR diversity (p=0.0027 vs p=0.16), and the rise was most apparent among complete responders (p=0.02). Diversity was lower in patients who began nivolumab less than 1 year after ASCT, so these patients were left out of later analyses to avoid confounding by immune reconstitution. The study was restricted to a single clinical trial cohort, and the causes of repertoire differences, possibly disease activity or prior therapy, were left undefined.

V lost 5 bases and J lost 7 bases, and the count of bases not matched to a germline gene is 3. CDR1 and CDR2, per the germline V gene (reference sequence), are LNHDA and SQIVND. The CDR3 sequence holds 13 residues, the cysteine and phenylalanine included. Kept here is only the CDR3 DNA, which spans 39 bases and is read in frame from base 1. This TCR was sampled from a human donor with classical Hodgkin lymphoma. This chain joins TRBV19 to TRBJ2-4, and 9 junction bases match TRBD1. This material consisted of peripheral blood mononuclear cells (PBMCs), taken before the second cycle of nivolumab. The CDR3 sequence is CASSSGTGNIQYF. The sequenced DNA is TGTGCCAGTAGTTCCGGGACAGGGAACATTCAGTACTTC.